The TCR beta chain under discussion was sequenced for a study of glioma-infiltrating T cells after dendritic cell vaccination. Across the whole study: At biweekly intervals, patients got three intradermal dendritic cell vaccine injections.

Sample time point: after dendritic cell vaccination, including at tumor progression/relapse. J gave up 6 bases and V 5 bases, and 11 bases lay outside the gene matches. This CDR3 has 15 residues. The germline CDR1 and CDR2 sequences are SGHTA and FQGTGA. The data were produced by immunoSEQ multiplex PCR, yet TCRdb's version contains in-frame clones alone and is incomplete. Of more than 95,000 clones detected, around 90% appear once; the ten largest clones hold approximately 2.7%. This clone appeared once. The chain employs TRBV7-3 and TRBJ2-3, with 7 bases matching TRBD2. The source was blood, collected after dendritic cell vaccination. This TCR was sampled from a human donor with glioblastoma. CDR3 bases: TGTGCCAGCAGCCCCCTCTTGGGGGGGAGGGATACGCAGTATTTT. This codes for CASSPLLGGRDTQYF.